The present T cell receptor (beta chain) was sequenced within a study of early T cells in non-severe SARS-CoV-2 infection. Overall study: Chains were unpaired, as sequencing was done on bulk RNA from unsorted whole blood. Notes on the study in general: VDJdb-based annotation leaned toward anti-spike CD8 responses and missed private and CD4 specificities.

This CDR3 contains 17 residues. Losses at the gene ends were 0 bases for V and 2 bases for J; bases not matched to a gene: 7. Germline V lookup: CDR1 MNHEY, CDR2 SVGAGI. Unique molecular identifiers (one per individual cDNA molecule) were attached. In TCRdb, the 5' RACE reads were re-called with MiXCR into one record per CDR3 protein. The sample includes 50,000 to 75,000 distinct CDR3 sequences, 4.5% to 7.5% of them seen just once. This clonotype was counted at least ten times. Its matching antigen is unknown. This sample comprised whole blood, obtained at baseline. The sequence was obtained from an adult who was a healthcare worker with PCR-confirmed SARS-CoV-2 infection or an uninfected control (not recorded which). This chain joins TRBV6-5 and TRBJ2-1; 7 nucleotides align to TRBD2. Here the CDR3 DNA reads TGTGCCAGCAGTTACTCGATATGGGCGGGAGCCTACAATGAGCAGTTCTTC. Protein: CASSYSIWAGAYNEQFF.